This T cell receptor (beta chain) stems from a study of T cells after yellow fever vaccination. This clonotype was seen more than once but under ten times. TCRdb used MiXCR to reprocess the 5' RACE reads, holding one entry per CDR3 protein. Seen here are some 240,000 distinct CDR3 sequences, over 3% observed once, and the top ten hold around 19%. This sequence was found in a man between 18 and 29 years old who received the YFV17D yellow fever vaccine. The starting material was PBMCs, obtained 15 days after the yellow fever booster vaccination.

CDR3 sequence (DNA): TGTGCCAGCAGTCCCTCAAATTATGGGTACACTGAAGCTTTCTTT. As protein: CASSPSNYGYTEAFF. The chain recombines TRBV6-5 with TRBJ1-1; no clear D. V was shortened by 5 bases and J by 3 bases, with 16 bases between the two germline ends. CDR3 length equals 15 residues. Germline-derived CDR1 and CDR2 are MNHEY and SVGAGI.